Presented here are 28 T cell receptor beta chains from one specimen sequenced in a study of blood T cell repertoires in COVID-19. TCRdb's copy holds only in-frame clones and misses some; the assay was immunoSEQ multiplex PCR. The repertoire holds about 520,000 clones, with approximately 83% as singletons. Sample: peripheral blood. These receptors came from a human donor in a cohort sampled during active COVID-19.

The DNA for the CDR3 is TGTGCCAGCAGTTTAACCTGGAACAGCCGGGAGCAGTTCTTC. This translates into CASSLTWNSREQFF. The rearrangement uses TRBV27 and TRBJ2-1; D is undetermined. This CDR3 is 14 amino acids long. V was shortened by 2 bases and J by 10 bases, with 15 bases between the two germline ends. Germline V lookup: CDR1 MNHEY, CDR2 SMNVEV (reference sequence).

The genes are TRBV3-1 (or the pseudogene TRBV3-2) and TRBJ2-2, with TRBD1 matching over 11 bases. The V gene end was trimmed by 0 bases and the J gene end by 5 bases; junction bases not matched to a gene: 2. The CDR3 runs to 16 residues. Per germline, CDR1 LGHDT and CDR2 YNNKEL (reference sequence). In nucleotides, the CDR3 is TGTGCCAGCAGCCAAGATGGGACAGGGGGGACCGGGGAGCTGTTTTTT. Protein product: CASSQDGTGGTGELFF.

The rearrangement uses TRBV5-1 and TRBJ1-5; 8 bases fit TRBD1. Germline V CDR1 and CDR2: SGHRS, YFSETQ. This CDR3 has 17 residues. V dropped 4 bases and J dropped 1; count of bases not matched to a gene: 10. CDR3 DNA sequence: TGCGCCAGCAGCCCTTCGCCGACAGGGGAAAGCAATCAGCCCCAGCATTTT. Protein: CASSPSPTGESNQPQHF.

V and J are TRBV5-8 and TRBJ1-2; D is unresolved. Germline loops: CDR1 SGHTS, CDR2 YDEGEE. The CDR3 spans 14 residues. V lost 3 bases, J lost 4 bases, and 13 bases lay in between. The CDR3 DNA is TGTGCCAGCAGCTCAATACAGATACTCTATGGCTACACCTTC. This codes for CASSSIQILYGYTF.

V is TRBV28 and J is TRBJ2-1; no definite D call. In germline, CDR1 is MDHEN, CDR2 SYDVKM. The germline V and J ends were trimmed by 2 bases and 10 bases, with 6 bases remaining between them. This CDR3 region has 11 residues. CDR3 residues: CASSLMREQFF. Here the CDR3 DNA reads TGTGCCAGCAGTTTAATGAGGGAGCAGTTCTTC.

This chain links TRBV3-1 (or the pseudogene TRBV3-2) with TRBJ2-3; TRBD1 is a possible D gene (6 bases). Trimming removed 4 bases at V and 3 bases at J, with 14 bases between. CDR3 length equals 15 residues. In germline, CDR1 is LGHDT, CDR2 YNNKEL (reference sequence). CDR3 DNA: TGTGCCAGCAGCCTATCACAGGGATGGACAGATACGCAGTATTTT. Translation: CASSLSQGWTDTQYF.

A single count supports this clone. V gene TRBV28 combines with J gene TRBJ1-5, with a weak D call TRBD1 (6 bases). Germline loops: CDR1 MDHEN, CDR2 SYDVKM. There are 15 residues in the CDR3. Trimming shortened V by 3 bases and J by 7 bases, and 16 bases separated the two germline ends. This chain's CDR3 is CASSFGRGERQPQHF. Here the CDR3 DNA reads TGTGCCAGCAGTTTTGGCAGGGGAGAGAGACAGCCCCAGCATTTT.

This clone was detected only once. The chain combines TRBV5-1 with TRBJ2-1; perhaps TRBD2 as D (6 bases). Trimming left V 0 bases short and J 1 base short, with 8 bases between. CDR1 and CDR2 (germline): SGHRS, YFSETQ. This CDR3 has 15 amino acids. The CDR3 protein is CASSLEGTSYNEQFF. The CDR3 DNA follows: TGCGCCAGCAGCTTGGAGGGGACTTCCTACAATGAGCAGTTCTTC.

The rearrangement uses TRBV24-1 and TRBJ2-1, with D possibly being TRBD2 (5 bases). V was trimmed by 3 bases and J by 7 bases, leaving 18 bases between them. This CDR3 spans 16 amino acids. Germline V gene lookup returns CDR1 KGHDR and CDR2 SFDVKD. This CDR3 is CATSDHTSRESNEQFF. The CDR3 bases are TGTGCCACCAGTGATCACACTAGTAGGGAGTCGAATGAGCAGTTCTTC.

The genes are TRBV6-5 and TRBJ2-7; tentatively, D is TRBD2 (6 bases). From germline, CDR1 is MNHEY and CDR2 SVGAGI. This CDR3 region has 13 residues. The V gene lost 6 bases and the J gene lost 4 bases, with 13 bases spanning the gap. CDR3 region: CASRGGFRYEQYF. The CDR3 DNA reads as TGTGCCAGCAGGGGGGGATTTCGGTACGAGCAGTACTTC.

V usage is TRBV10-1 and J usage is TRBJ2-1; the D gene is possibly TRBD2 (6 bases). The ends were cut back, 5 bases at V and 7 bases at J, with 12 bases in the middle. The CDR3 loop spans 13 amino acids. Germline CDR1 is WNHNN and CDR2 is SYGVQD (reference sequence). CDR3 amino acids: CASSRDSTNEQFF. In DNA form, the CDR3 reads TGCGCCAGCAGTCGGGACTCTACGAATGAGCAGTTCTTC.

This sequence joins TRBV5-8 and TRBJ1-6, with 8 nucleotides matching TRBD1. The length of the CDR3 is 15 residues. CDR1 SGHTS and CDR2 YDEGEE come from the germline V gene. Trimming removed 6 bases from V and 6 bases from J; junction bases left unmatched: 8. CDR3 DNA: TGTGCCAGCACCTTACCGGACAGGGTTAATTCACCCCTCCACTTT. This translates into CASTLPDRVNSPLHF. Together with reference TRBV5-8 and TRBJ1-6, the CDR3 gives the full variable domain: EAGVTQSPTHLIKTRGQQATLRCSPISGHTSVYWYQQALGLGLQFLLWYDEGEERNRGNFPPRFSGRQFPNYSSELNVNALELEDSALYLCASTLPDRVNSPLHFGNGTRLTVT.

J is TRBJ2-5 and V is TRBV11-2, with D possibly being TRBD1 (5 bases). V was trimmed by 4 bases and J by 2 bases, leaving 14 bases between them. Germline loops: CDR1 SGHAT, CDR2 FQNNGV. CDR3 length: 15 amino acids. CDR3 bases: TGTGCCAGCAGCTCCCAGGGCTTGGGGCAAGAGACCCAGTACTTC. Translation gives CASSSQGLGQETQYF.

Turning to this clone: Sequence at one end of the junction differs from germline and may be a read error. The V gene is TRBV6-5, the J gene TRBJ1-2; 9 bases are a match to TRBD1. The CDR3 runs to 15 residues. Germline V lookup: CDR1 MNHEY, CDR2 SVGAGI. CDR3 coding DNA: TGTGCCAGCACCACAGGGGGCCAGAATCACGCGCCCTACTACTTC. Protein product: CASTTGGQNHAPYYF.

The chain has TRBV7-3 and TRBJ2-3; TRBD2 agrees at 7 bases. The CDR3 runs to 16 residues. V lost 5 bases to trimming and J lost 3 bases; unmatched junction nucleotides: 11. Per germline, CDR1 SGHTA and CDR2 FQGTGA. The CDR3 loop reads CASSLLTSDPTDTQYF. Written as DNA, the CDR3 is TGTGCCAGCAGCCTCCTAACTAGCGACCCAACAGATACGCAGTATTTT.

This CDR3 reads CAWSLTGLYEQYF. The CDR3 DNA follows: TGTGCCTGGAGCCTTACAGGGCTCTACGAGCAGTACTTC. J is TRBJ2-7 and V is TRBV30; D is perhaps TRBD1 (6 bases). The germline V gene encodes CDR1 GTSNPN and CDR2 SVGIG (reference sequence). V lost 3 bases and J 3 bases, leaving 12 bases between the germline ends. The CDR3 has 13 amino acids.

This chain connects TRBV18 to TRBJ2-1; 8 bases fit TRBD2. This CDR3 comprises 15 residues. Germline V gene data show CDR1 as KGHSH and CDR2 as LQKENI. After removal of 3 bases from V and 4 bases from J, the junction contained 5 bases not matched to a gene. The DNA of the CDR3 is TGTGCCAGCTCACCCCGGCGGGAGGTGTACAATGAGCAGTTCTTC. This gives the protein CASSPRREVYNEQFF.

The rearrangement joins TRBV6-5 to TRBJ1-5, with D maybe TRBD1 (6 bases). Trimming cost V 8 bases and J 2 bases, with 13 bases left between them. Germline assignment: CDR1 MNHEY and CDR2 SVGAGI. The CDR3 spans 14 residues. The CDR3 region is CASLQGNGNQPQHF. The CDR3 DNA follows: TGTGCCAGCCTACAGGGAAATGGCAATCAGCCCCAGCATTTT.

This clone was observed a few times. The chain employs TRBV5-4 and TRBJ2-7, with 9 bases matching TRBD2. The CDR3 is made up of 15 amino acids. The V gene end was trimmed by 2 bases and the J gene end by 5 bases; junction bases not matched to a gene: 8. Germline assignment: CDR1 SGHNT and CDR2 YYREEE (reference sequence). CDR3 DNA: TGTGCCAGCAGCTTAAGGGTAGCGGGAGCGGACGAGCAGTACTTC. It encodes CASSLRVAGADEQYF.

This clone was observed a handful of times. The same CDR3 can be traced to other DNA sequences in this sample. The chain joins TRBV7-9 to TRBJ1-1; D gene unclear. The CDR3 has 13 amino acids. CDR1 is SEHNR, CDR2 FQNEAQ, per germline (reference sequence). Trimming left V 1 base short and J 4 bases short, with 7 bases between. CDR3 protein: CASSLDPGTEAFF. DNA of the CDR3: TGTGCCAGCAGCTTAGATCCGGGCACTGAAGCTTTCTTT. Filled out from reference TRBV7-9 and TRBJ1-1, the complete variable domain reads DTGVSQNPRHKITKRGQNVTFRCDPISEHNRLYWYRQTLGQGPEFLTYFQNEAQLEKSRLLSDRFSAERPKGSFSTLEIQRTEQGDSAMYLCASSLDPGTEAFFGQGTRLTVV.

V is TRBV18 and J is TRBJ2-5, with D perhaps matching TRBD1 (6 bases). This CDR3 region has 13 residues. Trimming stripped 3 bases from V and 5 bases from J, with 10 bases between. The germline V gene has CDR1 KGHSH and CDR2 LQKENI. The CDR3 region is CASSPGHSETQYF. CDR3 bases: TGTGCCAGCTCACCGGGACATTCGGAGACCCAGTACTTC.

The chain combines TRBV19 with TRBJ1-1; 7 positions agree with TRBD1. The trim removed 5 bases at V and 5 bases at J, leaving 11 bases unmatched. There are 15 residues in the CDR3. Germline V gene sequence: CDR1 LNHDA, CDR2 SQIVND (reference sequence). The CDR3 is CASSETGPRETEAFF. As DNA, the CDR3 is TGTGCCAGTAGTGAGACAGGGCCTAGGGAGACTGAAGCTTTCTTT.

The V gene is TRBV11-2, the J gene TRBJ2-7; a weak D match, TRBD2 (5 bases). The CDR3 length is 15 residues. V shed 5 bases and J shed 0 bases, with 14 bases lying between them. Looked up from germline, CDR1 is SGHAT and CDR2 is FQNNGV. CDR3 sequence: CASSATTGISYEQYF. The CDR3 bases are TGTGCCAGCAGCGCAACTACGGGGATCTCCTACGAGCAGTACTTC.

The chain joins TRBV7-9 to TRBJ1-6; the match to TRBD1 covers 7 bases. Germline V CDR1 and CDR2: SEHNR, FQNEAQ (reference sequence). The V segment lost 5 bases and the J segment 7 bases; nucleotides outside the gene matches: 5. There are 14 residues in the CDR3. The CDR3, as DNA: TGTGCCAGCAGCGGCGACAGGGTAAATTCACCCCTCCACTTT. This encodes CASSGDRVNSPLHF.

This clone occurred a few times. The chain is built from TRBV6-5 and TRBJ2-7; no clear D. Germline-derived CDR1 and CDR2 are MNHEY and SVGAGI. CDR3 length: 13 amino acids. Trimming shortened V by 0 bases and J by 2 bases, and 5 bases separated the two germline ends. In DNA, the CDR3 is TGTGCCAGCAGTTACTCGAGCACCTACGAGCAGTACTTC. It encodes CASSYSSTYEQYF.

This chain links TRBV6-4 with TRBJ2-1; possibly TRBD2 for D (6 bases). The germline V gene encodes CDR1 MRHNA and CDR2 SNTAGT. V was clipped by 3 bases and J by 10 bases, with 13 bases between them. The CDR3 is 13 amino acids. The CDR3 here is CASSEGLLREQFF. CDR3 nucleotide sequence: TGTGCCAGCAGTGAGGGACTCCTTAGAGAGCAGTTCTTC.

The chain uses TRBV24-1 and TRBJ1-2; no reliable D call. The CDR3 is made up of 13 amino acids. Trimming stripped 4 bases from V and 5 bases from J, with 10 bases between. The germline V gene encodes CDR1 KGHDR and CDR2 SFDVKD. The CDR3 coding sequence is TGTGCCACCAGTGACACGGTCGCTTATGGCTACACCTTC. It codes for CATSDTVAYGYTF.

The rearrangement joins TRBV7-3 to TRBJ1-2; D remains ambiguous. The CDR3 covers 16 residues. Between the trimmed V and J ends, which lost 1 base and 4 bases, there was a span of 16 bases. CDR1 is SGHTA, CDR2 FQGTGA, per germline. The CDR3 here is CASSLNGAERGYGYTF. CDR3 in DNA: TGTGCCAGCAGCTTAAACGGCGCCGAGCGGGGCTATGGCTACACCTTC.